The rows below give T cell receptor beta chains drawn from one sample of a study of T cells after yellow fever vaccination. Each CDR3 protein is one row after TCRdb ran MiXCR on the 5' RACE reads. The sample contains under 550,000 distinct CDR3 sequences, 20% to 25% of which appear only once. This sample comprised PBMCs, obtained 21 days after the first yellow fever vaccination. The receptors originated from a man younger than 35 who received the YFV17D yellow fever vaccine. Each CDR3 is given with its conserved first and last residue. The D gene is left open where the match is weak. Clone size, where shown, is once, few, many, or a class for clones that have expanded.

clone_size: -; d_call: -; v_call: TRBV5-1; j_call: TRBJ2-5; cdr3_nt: TGCGCCAGCAGCTTGGCCGCTAGGACTGAGACCCAGTACTTC; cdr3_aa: CASSLAARTETQYF
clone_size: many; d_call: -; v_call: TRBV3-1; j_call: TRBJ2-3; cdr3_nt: TGTGCCAGCAGCCAAGGCGGGGGCCCATCAGATACGCAGTATTTT; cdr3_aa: CASSQGGGPSDTQYF
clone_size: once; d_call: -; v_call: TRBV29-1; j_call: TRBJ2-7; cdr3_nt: TGCAGCGTTGATTGGGGCGCCTACGAGCAGTACTTC; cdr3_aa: CSVDWGAYEQYF
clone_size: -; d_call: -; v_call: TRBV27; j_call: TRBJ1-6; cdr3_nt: TGTGCCAGCAGTTTAGAGTGGGCAGGGGAGGGTTCACCCCTCCACTTT; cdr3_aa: CASSLEWAGEGSPLHF
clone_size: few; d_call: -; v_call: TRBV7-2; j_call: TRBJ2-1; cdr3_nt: TGTGCCAGCATCCTGGGGGCTTTCAATGAGCAGTTCTTC; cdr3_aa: CASILGAFNEQFF
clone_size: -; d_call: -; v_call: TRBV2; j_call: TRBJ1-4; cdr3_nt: TGTGCCAGCAGTGAACAGAATGAAAAACTGTTTTTT; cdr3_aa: CASSEQNEKLFF
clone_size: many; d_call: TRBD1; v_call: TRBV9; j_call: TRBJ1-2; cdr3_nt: TGTGCCAGCAGCGTAGCTTCGAGAGGGGGCCCTTCAGGCTACACCTTC; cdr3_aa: CASSVASRGGPSGYTF
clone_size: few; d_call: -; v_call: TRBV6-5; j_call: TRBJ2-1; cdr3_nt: TGTGCCAGCAGTTACAATTCCGGGGCGAGGGGCAATGAGCAGTTCTTC; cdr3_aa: CASSYNSGARGNEQFF
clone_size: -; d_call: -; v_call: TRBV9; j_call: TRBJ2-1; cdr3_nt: TGTGCCAGCAGGGGTGTAGGGGCGGAATACAATGAGCAGTTCTTC; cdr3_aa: CASRGVGAEYNEQFF
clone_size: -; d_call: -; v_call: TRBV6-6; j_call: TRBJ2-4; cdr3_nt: TGTGCCAGCACGCCCGGGATAAACATTCAGTACTTC; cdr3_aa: CASTPGINIQYF
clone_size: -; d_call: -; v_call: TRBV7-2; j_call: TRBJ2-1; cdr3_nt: TGTGCCAGCAGCTTTACGGTAGCCAATGAGCAGTTCTTC; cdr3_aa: CASSFTVANEQFF
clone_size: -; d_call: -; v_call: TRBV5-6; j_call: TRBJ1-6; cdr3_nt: TGTGCCAGCAGCCCGACCGCCGACAGAGCCGATTCACCCCTCCACTTT; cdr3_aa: CASSPTADRADSPLHF
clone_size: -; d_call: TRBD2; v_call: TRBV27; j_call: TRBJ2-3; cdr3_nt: TGTGCCAGCAGTTTATTCGGGGTAGCGGGGAACCAGGAGCAGTATTTT; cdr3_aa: CASSLFGVAGNQEQYF
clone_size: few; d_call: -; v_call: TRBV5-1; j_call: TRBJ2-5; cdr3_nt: TGCGCCAGCAGCTTGGCTGTGGGGGCCGGCGAGGAGACCCAGTACTTC; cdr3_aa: CASSLAVGAGEETQYF
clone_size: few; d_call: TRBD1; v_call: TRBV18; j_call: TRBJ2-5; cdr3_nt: TGTGCCAGCTCACCACTCCGGGACAGGGGGGATCAGACCCAGTACTTC; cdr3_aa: CASSPLRDRGDQTQYF
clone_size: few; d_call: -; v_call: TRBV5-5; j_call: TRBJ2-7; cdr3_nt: TGTGCCAGCAGCTTGCGGGGGCTCCTCTTCTCCTACGAGCAGTACTTC; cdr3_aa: CASSLRGLLFSYEQYF
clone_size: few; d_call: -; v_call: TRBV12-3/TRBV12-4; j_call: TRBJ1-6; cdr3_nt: TGTGCCATCGCCCAGGTCTATAATTCACCCCTCCACTTT; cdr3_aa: CAIAQVYNSPLHF
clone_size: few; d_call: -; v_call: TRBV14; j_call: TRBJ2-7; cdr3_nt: TGTGCCAGCAGCCGCAGACTTGGGGAGCACTACGAGCAGTACTTC; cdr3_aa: CASSRRLGEHYEQYF
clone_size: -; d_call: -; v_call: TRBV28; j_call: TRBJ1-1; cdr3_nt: TGTGCCAGCAGAACCTGGACAGCGAACACTGAAGCTTTCTTT; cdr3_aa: CASRTWTANTEAFF
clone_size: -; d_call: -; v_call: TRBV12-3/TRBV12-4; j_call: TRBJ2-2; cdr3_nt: TGTGCCAGCAGTTTATTCGGTGGGGATAACACCGGGGAGCTGTTTTTT; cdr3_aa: CASSLFGGDNTGELFF
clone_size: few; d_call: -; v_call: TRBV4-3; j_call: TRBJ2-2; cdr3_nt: TGCGCCAGCAGCCAAGATCGCGCTTCCGGGGAGCTGTTTTTT; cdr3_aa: CASSQDRASGELFF
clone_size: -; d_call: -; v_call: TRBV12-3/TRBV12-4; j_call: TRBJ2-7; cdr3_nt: TGTGCCAGCAGGCGCTCGGATGGCTCCTACGAGCAGTACTTC; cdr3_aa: CASRRSDGSYEQYF
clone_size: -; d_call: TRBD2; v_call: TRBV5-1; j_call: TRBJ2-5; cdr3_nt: TGCGCCAGCAGCTTGGACTGGGGAGGGGAGACCCAGTACTTC; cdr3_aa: CASSLDWGGETQYF
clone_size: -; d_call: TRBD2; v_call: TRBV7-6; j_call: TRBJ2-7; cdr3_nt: TGTGCCAGCAGCTCCCCCGGGACTAGCGGATCCTACGAGCAGTACTTC; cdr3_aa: CASSSPGTSGSYEQYF
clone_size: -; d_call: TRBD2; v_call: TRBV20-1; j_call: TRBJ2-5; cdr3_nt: TGCAGTGCTAGGTCTTGGACTAGCGGGGGGACCCGTGGTGAGACCCAGTACTTC; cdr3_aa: CSARSWTSGGTRGETQYF
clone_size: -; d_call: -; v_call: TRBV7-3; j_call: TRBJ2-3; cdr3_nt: TGTGCCAGCAGCTTTTTTGGGGGGGCCGCAGATACGCAGTATTTT; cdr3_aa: CASSFFGGAADTQYF
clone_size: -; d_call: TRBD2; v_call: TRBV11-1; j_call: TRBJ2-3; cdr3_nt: TGTGCCAGCAGCTTTCCGGGACTAGCGGGGGGAACCCTCACAGATACGCAGTATTTT; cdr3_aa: CASSFPGLAGGTLTDTQYF
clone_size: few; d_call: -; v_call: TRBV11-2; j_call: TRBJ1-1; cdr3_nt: TGTGCCAGCAGCTTAACACTGCACACTGAAGCTTTCTTT; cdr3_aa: CASSLTLHTEAFF
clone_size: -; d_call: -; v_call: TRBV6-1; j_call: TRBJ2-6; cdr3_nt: TGTGCCAGCAGCGCCGGGACCGTGGAGGCCAACGTCCTGACTTTC; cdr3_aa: CASSAGTVEANVLTF
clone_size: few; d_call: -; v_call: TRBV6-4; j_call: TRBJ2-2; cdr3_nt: TGTGCCAGCAGTGCCACCGGGCCCACCGGGGAGCTGTTTTTT; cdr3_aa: CASSATGPTGELFF
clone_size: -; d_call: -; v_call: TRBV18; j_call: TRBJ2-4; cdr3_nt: TGTGCCAGCTCACCAGCGGGGCTTCCTCGAAACATTCAGTACTTC; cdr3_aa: CASSPAGLPRNIQYF
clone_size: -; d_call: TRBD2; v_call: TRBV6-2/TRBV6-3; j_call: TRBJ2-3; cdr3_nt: TGTGCCAGCACCCTAGGGCTGACTAGCGGGGGAGGGCACCCCACAGATACGCAGTATTTT; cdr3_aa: CASTLGLTSGGGHPTDTQYF
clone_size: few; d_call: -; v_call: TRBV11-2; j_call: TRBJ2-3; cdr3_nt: TGTGCCAGCAGCCCGGATGGGGCATCGCAGTATTTT; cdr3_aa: CASSPDGASQYF
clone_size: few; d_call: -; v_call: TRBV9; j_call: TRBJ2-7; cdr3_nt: TGTGCCAGCAGCGGCACTGGGGTTGGCGAGCAGTACTTC; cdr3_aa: CASSGTGVGEQYF
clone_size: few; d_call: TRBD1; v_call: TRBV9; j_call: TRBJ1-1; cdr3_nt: TGTGCCAGCAGCGTAGGCAGGGGGCGTTGGACTGAAGCTTTCTTT; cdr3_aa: CASSVGRGRWTEAFF
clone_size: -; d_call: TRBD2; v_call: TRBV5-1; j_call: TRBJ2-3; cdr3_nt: TGCGCCAGCAGCTTGGGCACTAGCGGAATAGATACGCAGTATTTT; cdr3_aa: CASSLGTSGIDTQYF
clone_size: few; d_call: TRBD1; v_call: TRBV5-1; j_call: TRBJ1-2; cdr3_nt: TGCGCCAGCAGCTACCGGGACAGAGACTATGGCTACACCTTC; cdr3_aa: CASSYRDRDYGYTF